A single sample is the source of the 13 T cell receptor beta chains below, sequenced in a study of cytomegalovirus exposure and HLA in healthy donors. The PCR used 60 Vbeta and 13 Jbeta primers. The assay was immunoSEQ multiplex PCR, and TCRdb's table has in-frame clones only and misses some. Here the sample spans about 180,000 clones, approximately 70% being singletons. Source material: PBMCs. All receptors derive from a human donor in good health.

V is TRBV4-3 and J is TRBJ1-1; D gene unclear. The CDR3 consists of 14 residues. Germline CDR1 reads LGHNA; CDR2 reads YSLEER. V lost 1 base and J lost 0, with 6 bases in between. The CDR3 reads CASSQGGMNTEAFF. Written as DNA, the CDR3 is TGCGCCAGCAGCCAAGGAGGGATGAACACTGAAGCTTTCTTT.

This clone was seen a single time. This chain joins TRBV6-1 and TRBJ1-5; the D gene is possibly TRBD1 (5 bases). The V end lost 5 bases, the J end lost 0 bases, and 11 bases lay between the germline ends. The CDR3 runs 15 residues. CDR1 and CDR2 (germline): MNHNS, SASEGT. The CDR3 sequence: CASSHDSASNQPQHF. The CDR3 nucleotides are TGTGCCAGCAGTCACGACAGTGCTAGCAATCAGCCCCAGCATTTT.

This clone was seen a few times. The chain recombines TRBV5-1 with TRBJ2-5, with D possibly matching TRBD1 (6 bases). V lost 1 base and J 5 bases, leaving 18 bases between the germline ends. The CDR3 loop spans 16 amino acids. Germline-derived CDR1 and CDR2 are SGHRS and YFSETQ. CDR3 sequence reads: CASSLTPASQGETQYF. CDR3 in DNA: TGCGCCAGCAGCTTGACCCCGGCCTCTCAGGGGGAGACCCAGTACTTC.

Worth noting for this clone: Other DNA sequences in the same sample also yield this CDR3. The chain couples TRBV7-2 to TRBJ2-7; tentative D call: TRBD2 (6 bases). Germline V lookup: CDR1 SGHTA, CDR2 FQGNSA. V shed 0 bases and J shed 0 bases, with 9 bases lying between them. The CDR3 contains 15 residues. The CDR3, as DNA: TGTGCCAGCAGCTTAGCGGGGGGAAGCTCCTACGAGCAGTACTTC. Encoded protein: CASSLAGGSSYEQYF.

The rearrangement links TRBV27 to TRBJ2-7; 7 bases map to TRBD2. V was pared by 0 bases and J by 0 bases, with 2 bases of the junction left unmatched. The CDR3 has 15 residues. Germline V lookup: CDR1 MNHEY, CDR2 SMNVEV (reference sequence). The CDR3 nucleotides are TGTGCCAGCAGTTTATCCGGGGAGGGCTCCTACGAGCAGTACTTC. It yields the protein CASSLSGEGSYEQYF.

This clone was found a few times. The chain joins TRBV7-6 to TRBJ2-7; tentative D call: TRBD1 (6 bases). V was pared by 2 bases and J by 8 bases, with 10 bases between. This CDR3 is built from 12 residues. Germline CDR1 SGHVS, CDR2 FNYEAQ. The CDR3 here is CASSLRGGKQYF. The CDR3 nucleotides read TGTGCCAGCAGCTTACGTGGGGGCAAGCAGTACTTC.

This rearrangement joins TRBV4-3 to TRBJ1-6, with TRBD1 as a possible D gene (6 bases). V was trimmed by 3 bases and J by 9 bases, leaving 21 bases between them. Germline values: CDR1 LGHNA, CDR2 YSLEER. The CDR3 runs 17 residues. This CDR3 is CASSQDIQGWSGSPLHF. The CDR3 nucleotides are TGCGCCAGCAGCCAGGACATACAGGGTTGGTCAGGTTCACCCCTCCACTTT.

This clone was observed a few times. The junction does not match germline at one end; this may be a read error. The chain uses TRBV7-7 and TRBJ2-2; D is undetermined. CDR3 size: 13 residues. CDR1 is SSHAT, CDR2 FNYEAQ, per germline (reference sequence). CDR3 sequence (DNA): TGTGCTAGCAGCAGCGAAAACACCGGGGAGCTGTTTTTT. Its protein product is CASSSENTGELFF.

This clone showed up just a few times. The rearrangement uses TRBV14 and TRBJ1-5; D remains unclear. This CDR3 is 13 amino acids long. Per germline, CDR1 SGHDN and CDR2 FVKESK. Trimming took off 5 bases at V and 0 bases at J, with 5 bases between the two ends. The CDR3 protein is CASSEFSNQPQHF. The CDR3 bases are TGTGCCAGCAGCGAGTTTAGCAATCAGCCCCAGCATTTT. Combining the CDR3 with reference TRBV14 and TRBJ1-5 gives the whole variable domain EAGVTQFPSHSVIEKGQTVTLRCDPISGHDNLYWYRRVMGKEIKFLLHFVKESKQDESGMPNNRFLAERTGGTYSTLKVQPAELEDSGVYFCASSEFSNQPQHFGDGTRLSIL.

The sample holds one count of this clone. The gene calls are TRBV13 and TRBJ2-2; the match to TRBD1 covers 10 bases. The CDR3 totals 17 residues. J was trimmed by 6 bases and V by 7 bases; bases with no gene match: 14. Germline CDR1 reads PRHDT; CDR2 reads FYEKMQ (reference sequence). CDR3 sequence (DNA): TGTGCCAGCACCGACAGACGGACAGGGGGGTTGTCCGGGGAGCTGTTTTTT. As protein: CASTDRRTGGLSGELFF.

The V and J genes are TRBV5-6 and TRBJ1-4; D ambiguous. Per germline, CDR1 SGHDT and CDR2 YYEEEE. V lost 1 base and J lost 3, with 7 bases in between. CDR3 length: 14 amino acids. In nucleotides, the CDR3 is TGTGCCAGCAGCTTGAAGAGTGCTAATGAAAAACTGTTTTTT. Amino acids: CASSLKSANEKLFF. Based on the CDR3 plus reference TRBV5-6 and TRBJ1-4, the full variable domain is DAGVTQSPTHLIKTRGQQVTLRCSPKSGHDTVSWYQQALGQGPQFIFQYYEEEERQRGNFPDRFSGHQFPNYSSELNVNALLLGDSALYLCASSLKSANEKLFFGSGTQLSVL.

The J gene is TRBJ1-1, the V gene TRBV7-3; maybe TRBD1 (6 bases). This CDR3 is built from 15 residues. Trimming shortened V by 3 bases and J by 1 base, and 12 bases separated the two germline ends. The V gene's germline CDR1 is SGHTA and CDR2 FQGTGA. In nucleotides, the CDR3 is TGTGCCAGCAGCTTGGGGGCCTCGGGGAACACTGAAGCTTTCTTT. Translated: CASSLGASGNTEAFF.

V gene TRBV5-1 combines with J gene TRBJ1-1; 7 nucleotides align to TRBD1. This CDR3 region has 24 residues. CDR1 is SGHRS, CDR2 YFSETQ, per germline. V was clipped by 2 bases and J by 2 bases; unmatched bases: 33. As DNA, the CDR3 is TGCGCCAGCAGCTTAAACGGTCCCCCAACGATCCAGTTTAAGGAAGACAGGGCCAACACTGAAGCTTTCTTT. It codes for CASSLNGPPTIQFKEDRANTEAFF.